Listed below are T cell receptor beta chains from one sample, sequenced in a study of shared T cell receptors in the human thymus. Profiling relied on immunoSEQ multiplex PCR, and the TCRdb table lists in-frame clones only, not all of them. The table records roughly 550,000 clones, around 82% of them present only once. These data were also reused for a study on human thymus T cells.

The material sequenced was thymocytes. Every receptor here comes from a boy younger than two with a congenital heart defect. Each CDR3 is given with its conserved first and last residue. The order of the fields is D gene, J gene, V gene, clone size, CDR3 DNA, CDR3 protein. D genes are given only for firm matches. Expanded clones get a size class; other rows say once, few or many, or leave the size out.

D gene: TRBD1; J gene: TRBJ1-2; V gene: TRBV23-1; clone size: NA; CDR3 DNA: TGCGCCAGCAGTCACCCAACGAAGCCTCGGACAGGGGACTATGGCTACACCTTC; CDR3 protein: CASSHPTKPRTGDYGYTF
D gene: TRBD2; J gene: TRBJ2-1; V gene: TRBV5-4; clone size: few; CDR3 DNA: TGTGCCAGCAGCTTGGCTCCACTAGCGGGAGGGCCGGGGTCCTACAATGAGCAGTTCTTC; CDR3 protein: CASSLAPLAGGPGSYNEQFF
D gene: NA; J gene: TRBJ2-3; V gene: TRBV7-2; clone size: NA; CDR3 DNA: TGTGCCAGCAGCTTAGGCGGGCCCGGCGCAGATACGCAGTATTTT; CDR3 protein: CASSLGGPGADTQYF
D gene: TRBD2; J gene: TRBJ2-3; V gene: TRBV30; clone size: NA; CDR3 DNA: TGTGCCTGGAGCGGACTAGCCGGCTTGCGAGATACGCAGTATTTT; CDR3 protein: CAWSGLAGLRDTQYF
D gene: NA; J gene: TRBJ2-2; V gene: TRBV7-2; clone size: NA; CDR3 DNA: TGTGCCAGCAGCTCGGAAGAGGCCTATCATCCCGGGGAGCTGTTTTTT; CDR3 protein: CASSSEEAYHPGELFF
D gene: NA; J gene: TRBJ2-7; V gene: TRBV19; clone size: NA; CDR3 DNA: TGTGCCAGTAGTATTGCTGACTCCCAACCCTACGAGCAGTACTTC; CDR3 protein: CASSIADSQPYEQYF
D gene: TRBD2; J gene: TRBJ2-7; V gene: TRBV7-9; clone size: NA; CDR3 DNA: TGTGCCAGCAGCTTAGCCGGGGGACTAGCGGGACAGGAACCTTACGAGCAGTACTTC; CDR3 protein: CASSLAGGLAGQEPYEQYF
D gene: TRBD1; J gene: TRBJ1-5; V gene: TRBV19; clone size: NA; CDR3 DNA: TGTGCCAGTAGTATAGGTGCCCGGGACAGGGGCCCCTCCCAGCATTTT; CDR3 protein: CASSIGARDRGPSQHF
D gene: TRBD1; J gene: TRBJ2-5; V gene: TRBV27; clone size: NA; CDR3 DNA: TGTGCCAGCAGTCCCGGTTGGAGAGGGACAGCCCAAGAGACCCAGTACTTC; CDR3 protein: CASSPGWRGTAQETQYF
D gene: TRBD2; J gene: TRBJ2-7; V gene: TRBV5-6; clone size: NA; CDR3 DNA: TGTGCCAGCAGCGTAGTAGCGGGACGATCCTACGAGCAGTACTTC; CDR3 protein: CASSVVAGRSYEQYF
D gene: TRBD1; J gene: TRBJ2-7; V gene: TRBV27; clone size: NA; CDR3 DNA: TGTGCCAGCAGTGGACAGGGCCCCTACGAGCAGTACTTC; CDR3 protein: CASSGQGPYEQYF
D gene: NA; J gene: TRBJ2-5; V gene: TRBV4-3; clone size: NA; CDR3 DNA: TGCGCCAGCAGCCAAGACCCACTGGAGACCCAGTACTTC; CDR3 protein: CASSQDPLETQYF
D gene: TRBD1; J gene: TRBJ1-4; V gene: TRBV30; clone size: NA; CDR3 DNA: TGTGCCTGGAGGAGCAGGGGGCTAGGTTCGCAAGAGGCAACTAATGAAAAACTGTTTTTT; CDR3 protein: CAWRSRGLGSQEATNEKLFF